The sequence of this T cell receptor (beta chain) was determined in a study of CD8+CD57+ T cells in acquired aplastic anemia. Study conclusions and caveats: Patients and controls were not found to differ significantly in CD8+ Simpson's diversity.

Notes on this clonotype: What it recognizes is unknown.

This CDR3 is built from 15 residues. Trimming cost V 3 bases and J 3 bases; bases outside gene matches: 6. Germline CDR1 KGHDR, CDR2 SFDVKD. TCR beta VDJ and CDR3 profiles were obtained from a genomic DNA template. MiXCR, applied by TCRdb to the reads, yields one record per CDR3 protein. This table holds 260,000 or so distinct CDR3 sequences, roughly 82% found once. Patients chosen for sequencing had shown CD8+CD57+ cell expansion by flow cytometry. The sequence came from a human donor with aplastic anemia. Source material: sorted CD4+, CD8+, or CD8+CD57+ T cells (not recorded which) from PBMCs. J is TRBJ2-7 and V is TRBV24-1; 8 bases map to TRBD1. CDR3 DNA: TGTGCCACCAGTGATCCTAGGACAGGGATCTACGAGCAGTACTTC. Translation: CATSDPRTGIYEQYF.